This T cell receptor beta chain came from a study of CD8 T cells in ankylosing spondylitis (dated by TCRdb to between 2016 and 2019). With respect to the entire study: The study profiled T cell receptor beta repertoires in healthy donors and ankylosing spondylitis patients to find disease-linked TCR variants. The full study cohort comprised 25 or so ankylosing spondylitis patients and 110 or so healthy donors. Peripheral blood samples were taken, and synovial fluid was additionally collected from ankylosing spondylitis patients. Beyond this particular receptor, the publication reports: The disease-linked clones were reported to be significantly enriched in matched synovial fluid samples from ankylosing spondylitis patients. In peripheral blood, the disease-linked clones were found at relatively low frequencies and had a CD8+ phenotype. Some of the motif variants had been reported before in the synovial fluid and blood of reactive arthritis patients, a finding that suggests common disease-initiation mechanisms. A TCR beta motif of seven or eight highly homologous amino acid variants appeared characteristic of blood from ankylosing spondylitis patients.

Sequencing relied on an Illumina HiSeq 2500. Quantitative 5'-RACE with molecular barcodes was the method used to prepare the TCR beta libraries. The authors' analysis ran thus. A new computational method based on a probabilistic model of VDJ rearrangement was used to identify disease-linked TCR variants. TCRdb itself trimmed the public reads at Q25 with fastp, ran MiXCR and retained productive beta chains. Rows are unified per CDR3 protein, each entry keeping the most common DNA and genes. The V and J calls follow TCRdb's processing rather than the paper's. This sample has a few hundred thousand distinct CDR3 sequences in its table, and around 10% of those were observed once. The ten largest clones take up under 8% of the sample. CDR1 and CDR2 (SGHTA, FQGNSA) derive from the germline V gene. Its CDR3 holds 13 amino acids, cysteine through phenylalanine. The kept DNA is CDR3 alone, 39 bases in frame from the first base. The germline ends are 7 bases apart after V is trimmed by 1 base and J by 4 bases.

This clonotype was counted only a few times. What antigen it recognizes has not been identified. Base qualities are not at hand, and no much larger clone is one base apart. Sequencing was performed on blood, either unsorted or a sorted T cell fraction (not recorded which). The chain uses TRBV7-2 and TRBJ1-1, with the D gene uncertain. The clonotype originates from a male donor with ankylosing spondylitis or in good health (not recorded which). The CDR3 region reads CASSLVGVTEAFF. The DNA sequence is given as TGTGCCAGCAGCTTAGTTGGGGTCACTGAAGCTTTCTTT.